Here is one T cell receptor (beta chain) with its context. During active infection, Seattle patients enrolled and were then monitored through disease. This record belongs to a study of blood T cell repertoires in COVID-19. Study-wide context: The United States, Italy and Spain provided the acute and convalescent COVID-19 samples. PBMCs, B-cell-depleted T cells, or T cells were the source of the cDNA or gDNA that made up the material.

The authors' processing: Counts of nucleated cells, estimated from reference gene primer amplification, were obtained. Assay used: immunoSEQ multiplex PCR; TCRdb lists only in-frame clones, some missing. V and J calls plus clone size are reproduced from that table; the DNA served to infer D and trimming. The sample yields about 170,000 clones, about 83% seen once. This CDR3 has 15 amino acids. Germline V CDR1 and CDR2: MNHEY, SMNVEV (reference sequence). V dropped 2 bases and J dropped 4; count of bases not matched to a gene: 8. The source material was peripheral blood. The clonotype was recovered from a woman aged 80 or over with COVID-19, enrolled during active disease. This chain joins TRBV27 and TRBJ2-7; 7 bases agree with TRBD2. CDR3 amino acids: CASSLGPREGYEQYF. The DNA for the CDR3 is TGTGCCAGCAGTTTAGGTCCTAGGGAGGGTTACGAGCAGTACTTC.